Shown below are 4 T cell receptor beta chains from a single sample sequenced in a study of T cells after yellow fever vaccination. TCRdb called the 5' RACE reads again in MiXCR, with one record for every CDR3 protein. Of about 30,000 distinct CDR3 sequences listed, over 5.5% are singletons. This specimen consisted of PBMCs, either bulk or a sorted T-cell subset (CD4+, CD8+, memory, or dextramer-sorted; not recorded which), obtained on the day of the yellow fever booster vaccination. The receptors come from a man between 25 and 39 years old who received the YFV17D yellow fever vaccine.

The rearrangement links TRBV20-1 to TRBJ2-1, with D possibly being TRBD2 (5 bases). The CDR3 spans 15 residues. CDR1 and CDR2 (germline): DFQATT, SNEGSKA (reference sequence). Trimming pared 4 bases from V and 1 base from J, leaving 14 bases between. CDR3 sequence reads: CSAIRRRTSYNEQFF. The CDR3 DNA follows: TGCAGTGCTATTCGGAGGAGGACGTCCTACAATGAGCAGTTCTTC.

This clonotype was detected many times. Likely a read error: the CDR3 ends without its conserved phenylalanine or tryptophan. The limits of the CDR3 on the DNA are not certain, so only TCRdb's listed CDR3 is given. This sequence joins TRBV29-1 and TRBJ2-3; no check of the table's D call, TRBD1, against the DNA was made. Looked up from germline, CDR1 is SQVTM and CDR2 is ANQGSEA. With termini counted, the CDR3 has 11 amino acids. CDR3 sequence: CSVADRGPSFS.

This clonotype was counted ten times or more. This rearrangement joins TRBV4-1 to TRBJ2-1, with 14 nucleotides matching TRBD2. The CDR3 consists of 16 residues. In germline, CDR1 is MGHRA, CDR2 YSYEKL. V was pared by 4 bases and J by 9 bases, with 8 bases of the junction left unmatched. CDR3 loop: CASSRRLAGGPFEQFF. The CDR3 DNA reads as TGCGCCAGCAGCCGTCGACTAGCGGGAGGGCCATTTGAGCAGTTCTTC.

This clonotype was seen only a few times. The CDR3 sequence is CSARAWDRVPNEQFF. The CDR3 bases are TGCAGTGCTAGAGCCTGGGACAGGGTACCCAATGAGCAGTTCTTC. The chain couples TRBV20-1 to TRBJ2-1; TRBD1 agrees at 9 bases. Germline lookup yields CDR1 DFQATT and CDR2 SNEGSKA (reference sequence). The CDR3 extends over 15 amino acids. J gave up 6 bases and V 1 base, and 7 bases lay outside the gene matches.